These 25 T cell receptor beta chains originate from one sample sequenced in a study of T cells in Graves' hyperthyroidism and ophthalmopathy. Amplified TCR beta CDR3 regions came from RNA transcripts. When the TCR CDR3 underwent first-round RT-PCR, the HTBI primer set was used. TCRdb called the multiplex PCR reads again in MiXCR, with one record for every CDR3 protein. Altogether under 450,000 distinct CDR3 sequences are present, 13% being singletons, with the ten largest covering under 25%. Sequences were obtained from blood. Receptor source: a man aged 30 to 45 with Graves' hyperthyroidism that later progressed to Graves' ophthalmopathy.

This clonotype appeared once. The chain carries TRBV11-2 and TRBJ1-5; D ambiguous. This CDR3 comprises 14 residues. V was trimmed by 4 bases and J by 2 bases, leaving 9 bases between them. Germline CDR1 SGHAT, CDR2 FQNNGV. Written as DNA, the CDR3 is TGTGCCAGCAGCTATAGGGCGGGCAATCAGCCCCAGCATTTT. It translates to CASSYRAGNQPQHF.

This clonotype was detected ten times or more. V is TRBV7-7 and J is TRBJ2-6, with D possibly matching TRBD1 (6 bases). Germline V gives CDR1 SSHAT, CDR2 FNYEAQ (reference sequence). Trimming left V 3 bases short and J 2 bases short, with 14 bases between. This CDR3 comprises 17 residues. Here the CDR3 reads CASSFGTPSAGANVLTF. Here the CDR3 DNA reads TGTGCCAGCAGCTTTGGGACACCTAGTGCTGGGGCCAACGTCCTGACTTTC. The full variable domain, in which reference TRBV7-7 and TRBJ2-6 provide the parts outside the CDR3, is GAGVSQSPRYKVTKRGQDVTLRCDPISSHATLYWYQQALGQGPEFLTYFNYEAQPDKSGLPSDRFSAERPEGSISTLTIQRTEQRDSAMYRCASSFGTPSAGANVLTFGAGSRLTVL.

This clonotype appeared many times. The rearrangement joins TRBV2 to TRBJ1-4; perhaps TRBD1 as D (5 bases). Germline loops: CDR1 SNHLY, CDR2 FYNNEI. V dropped 7 bases and J dropped 4 bases, with 7 bases sitting between them. The CDR3 totals 12 residues. CDR3 residues: CASTGVNEKLFF. CDR3 sequence (DNA): TGTGCCAGCACGGGGGTTAATGAAAAACTGTTTTTT.

This clonotype was counted at least ten times. The chain carries TRBV20-1 and TRBJ2-7; tentatively, D is TRBD1 or TRBD2 (6 bases each). The V and J ends lost 6 bases and 2 bases respectively, with 17 bases between them. Germline V CDR1 and CDR2: DFQATT, SNEGSKA (reference sequence). The CDR3 runs to 14 residues. CDR3 DNA sequence: TGCAGTGCGCGGGGATCGGGGGCCGCCTACGAGCAGTACTTC. Translation: CSARGSGAAYEQYF.

This clonotype was seen at least ten times. The chain couples TRBV2 to TRBJ2-5, with TRBD2 identical over 13 bases. V dropped 1 base and J dropped 3; count of bases not matched to a gene: 5. The CDR3 contains 17 residues. CDR1 and CDR2 from the germline V gene are SNHLY and FYNNEI. For the CDR3, the DNA is TGTGCCAGCAGTGAAGGTTGGACTAGCGGGGGCAAAGAGACCCAGTACTTC. Translating gives CASSEGWTSGGKETQYF.

This clonotype was recorded at least ten times. The gene calls are TRBV28 and TRBJ1-2; D gene unclear. Germline values: CDR1 MDHEN, CDR2 SYDVKM. The CDR3 runs 13 residues. The V end was cut by 3 bases, the J end by 3 bases, with 8 bases between. The CDR3 reads CASSFDGHYGYTF. The CDR3 nucleotides read TGTGCCAGCAGTTTCGACGGGCACTATGGCTACACCTTC.

This clonotype was recorded many times. The chain is built from TRBV10-3 and TRBJ1-1; TRBD1 is a possible D gene (5 bases). V was cut by 10 bases and J by 3 bases, with 18 bases left in between. CDR1 is ENHRY, CDR2 SYGVKD, per germline. The CDR3 consists of 14 residues. DNA for the CDR3: TGTGCCACCTCAGGGAGGGGTGCGTACACTGAAGCTTTCTTT. It specifies CATSGRGAYTEAFF.

Only a few counts were recorded for this clonotype. This chain links TRBV5-1 with TRBJ2-7, with TRBD2 identical over 8 bases. V trimming: 2 bases; J trimming: 5 bases; junction bases outside the gene matches: 6. The CDR3 runs 14 residues. The V gene's germline CDR1 is SGHRS and CDR2 YFSETQ. The CDR3 loop reads CASSLSGGSHEQYF. CDR3 coding DNA: TGCGCCAGCAGCTTAAGCGGGGGTAGCCACGAGCAGTACTTC.

This clonotype was detected many times. The J gene is TRBJ2-6, the V gene TRBV24-1; no reliable D call. Germline V gene data show CDR1 as KGHDR and CDR2 as SFDVKD. This CDR3 has 13 residues. V was shortened by 7 bases and J by 4 bases, with 7 bases between the two germline ends. CDR3 DNA sequence: TGTGCCACCAGCAATGTGGGGGCCAACGTCCTGACTTTC. Translated: CATSNVGANVLTF.

This clonotype appeared many times. The gene calls are TRBV27 and TRBJ2-5; a possible D gene is TRBD2 (5 bases). This CDR3 contains 15 residues. Trimming shortened V by 0 bases and J by 9 bases, and 17 bases separated the two germline ends. Germline assignment: CDR1 MNHEY and CDR2 SMNVEV (reference sequence). CDR3 residues: CASSLSGSVNKAQYF. The CDR3 DNA reads TGTGCCAGCAGTTTATCGGGTAGCGTCAATAAGGCCCAGTACTTC.

This clonotype was seen at least ten times. This rearrangement joins TRBV12-3 or TRBV12-4 to TRBJ2-1; D perhaps matches TRBD2 (6 bases). CDR3 length: 15 residues. Trimming took off 6 bases at V and 0 bases at J, with 12 bases between the two ends. The CDR3 DNA sequence: TGTGCCAGCAGACTCGCGGGGAGCTCCTACAATGAGCAGTTCTTC. Translating gives CASRLAGSSYNEQFF.

This clonotype showed up many times. The rearrangement links TRBV7-2 to TRBJ2-3; TRBD1 matches at 11 bases. Losses at the gene ends were 1 base for V and 1 base for J; bases not matched to a gene: 10. This CDR3 is built from 19 residues. Germline CDR1 and CDR2: SGHTA and FQGNSA. Here the CDR3 reads CASSLDMGTGGRRTDTQYF. In DNA form, the CDR3 reads TGTGCCAGCAGCTTAGACATGGGGACAGGGGGGCGCCGCACAGATACGCAGTATTTT.

This clonotype showed up just a few times. The chain recombines TRBV5-4 with TRBJ2-7; the D gene is possibly TRBD1 (6 bases). Germline V gene lookup returns CDR1 SGHNT and CDR2 YYREEE (reference sequence). V dropped 2 bases and J dropped 0 bases, with 12 bases sitting between them. The CDR3 runs 15 residues. CDR3 region: CASSFGTPSSYEQYF. Written as DNA, the CDR3 is TGTGCCAGCAGCTTCGGGACACCGAGCTCCTACGAGCAGTACTTC.

In this sample, this clonotype turned up a few times. V is TRBV3-1 and J is TRBJ1-2; D call uncertain. Germline CDR1 is LGHDT and CDR2 is YNNKEL (reference sequence). This CDR3 is 15 amino acids long. The V end was cut by 4 bases, the J end by 0 bases, with 12 bases between. The CDR3: CASSPEVESNYGYTF. CDR3 coding DNA: TGTGCCAGCAGCCCCGAGGTTGAGTCTAACTATGGCTACACCTTC. Complete variable domain (other parts from reference TRBV3-1 and TRBJ1-2): DTAVSQTPKYLVTQMGNDKSIKCEQNLGHDTMYWYKQDSKKFLKIMFSYNNKELIINETVPNRFSPKSPDKAHLNLHINSLELGDSAVYFCASSPEVESNYGYTFGSGTRLTVV.

This clonotype has a handful of counts. The rearrangement joins TRBV28 to TRBJ2-7; D is undetermined. The CDR3 loop spans 13 amino acids. Trimming cost V 4 bases and J 3 bases, with 10 bases left between them. The germline gives CDR1 MDHEN, CDR2 SYDVKM. DNA for the CDR3: TGTGCCAGCAGTTCTGGGTATGACTACGAGCAGTACTTC. The encoded protein is CASSSGYDYEQYF.

At least ten counts were recorded for this clonotype. The gene calls are TRBV6-1 and TRBJ2-5; TRBD1 might be the D (6 bases). The CDR3 runs 15 residues. Between the trimmed V and J ends, which lost 5 bases and 1 base, there was a span of 14 bases. Germline values: CDR1 MNHNS, CDR2 SASEGT. CDR3 DNA sequence: TGTGCCAGCAGTTACGGTGGGGGCAGCCAAGAGACCCAGTACTTC. This encodes CASSYGGGSQETQYF.

The chain joins TRBV6-1 to TRBJ2-2; no firm D call. CDR3 length: 14 residues. V dropped 5 bases and J dropped 0 bases, with 7 bases sitting between them. Germline CDR1 is MNHNS and CDR2 is SASEGT. CDR3 residues: CASSWAPNTGELFF. As DNA, the CDR3 is TGTGCCAGCAGTTGGGCTCCGAACACCGGGGAGCTGTTTTTT.

This clonotype has at least ten counts. The chain combines TRBV7-9 with TRBJ2-3, with D uncertain. The CDR3 is made up of 17 amino acids. Germline loops: CDR1 SEHNR, CDR2 FQNEAQ (reference sequence). With 1 base removed from V and 0 bases from J, the gap between germline ends came to 14 bases. The CDR3 protein is CASSLGSSGTSTDTQYF. The CDR3 DNA sequence: TGTGCCAGCAGCTTAGGGTCGTCAGGTACAAGCACAGATACGCAGTATTTT.

This clonotype was picked up many times. The chain joins TRBV6-5 to TRBJ1-1, with 9 bases fitting TRBD1. The CDR3 extends over 17 amino acids. V shed 0 bases, J shed 0 bases, and the junction held 5 bases outside the gene matches. Germline CDR1 reads MNHEY; CDR2 reads SVGAGI. CDR3 nucleotide sequence: TGTGCCAGCAGTTACTCACGACAGGGGGGGATGAACACTGAAGCTTTCTTT. Its translation is CASSYSRQGGMNTEAFF.

The genes are TRBV7-3 and TRBJ1-2; 9 bases align to TRBD1. The CDR3 totals 14 residues. After removal of 4 bases from V and 6 bases from J, the junction contained 6 bases not matched to a gene. The germline V gene has CDR1 SGHTA and CDR2 FQGTGA. The CDR3 DNA reads TGTGCCAGCAGCTCCGGGACAGGGTCGGATGGCTACACCTTC. Its protein product is CASSSGTGSDGYTF.

This clonotype has a count of ten or more. J is TRBJ2-7 and V is TRBV2, with TRBD2 as a possible D gene (6 bases). Germline lookup yields CDR1 SNHLY and CDR2 FYNNEI. The V and J ends lost 3 bases and 5 bases respectively, with 8 bases between them. CDR3 length: 12 residues. In nucleotides, the CDR3 is TGTGCCAGCAGTGAGGACTATAACGAGCAGTACTTC. This sequence encodes CASSEDYNEQYF.

This clonotype was counted once. A clone one base away is much larger, so this may be a read error. The chain carries TRBV2 and TRBJ2-7; D gene ambiguous. Germline V gene lookup returns CDR1 SNHLY and CDR2 FYNNEI. The CDR3 loop spans 11 amino acids. The CDR3 nucleotides are TGTGCCAGCAAAAGAAACTACGAGCAGCACTTC. This encodes CASKRNYEQHF. The variable domain in full, completed from reference TRBV2 and TRBJ2-7, reads EPEVTQTPSHQVTQMGQEVILRCVPISNHLYFYWYRQILGQKVEFLVSFYNNEISEKSEIFDDQFSVERPDGSNFTLKIRSTKLEDSAMYFCASKRNYEQHFGPGTRLTVT.

This clonotype appeared many times. DNA for the CDR3: TGTGCCAGCAGCCCCACCTCCGGGACAGACACAGATACGCAGTATTTT. Protein: CASSPTSGTDTDTQYF. The chain is built from TRBV11-1 and TRBJ2-3, with 7 positions matching TRBD1. The germline V gene encodes CDR1 SGHAT and CDR2 FQDESV (reference sequence). Trimming cost V 5 bases and J 2 bases; bases outside gene matches: 10. The CDR3 is 16 residues long.

This clonotype was seen at least ten times. This chain joins TRBV3-1 and TRBJ1-2; D perhaps matches TRBD1 (5 bases). Trimming removed 7 bases from V and 2 bases from J, with 26 bases in between. Per germline, CDR1 LGHDT and CDR2 YNNKEL (reference sequence). This CDR3 region has 18 residues. CDR3 coding DNA: TGTGCCAGCATCCTATCTATTTGGTGTGGGGGAATGAACTATGGCTACACCTTC. Residues: CASILSIWCGGMNYGYTF.

Many counts were recorded for this clonotype. The chain carries TRBV27 and TRBJ2-7, with D perhaps assigned TRBD1 or TRBD2 (5 bases each). Germline CDR1 MNHEY, CDR2 SMNVEV (reference sequence). Trimming took off 0 bases at V and 0 bases at J, with 15 bases between the two ends. This CDR3 contains 17 residues. The CDR3 bases are TGTGCCAGCAGTTTATCGAAAGCCGGGACGATCTCCTACGAGCAGTACTTC. Protein product: CASSLSKAGTISYEQYF.